This T cell receptor beta chain was profiled in a study of blood T cell repertoires in COVID-19. CDR3 length: 20 residues. The V and J ends lost 0 bases and 8 bases respectively, with 30 bases between them. Germline lookup yields CDR1 SGDLS and CDR2 YYNGEE. Profiled with immunoSEQ multiplex PCR; TCRdb holds only in-frame clones, not every one. Of 180,000 or so clones detected, approximately 85% appear once; the ten largest clones hold more than 3%. Sequencing input: peripheral blood. The chain recombines TRBV9 with TRBJ2-1, with a tentative D call TRBD1 (8 bases). The clonotype was recovered from a man in his 60s with acute or convalescent COVID-19. The CDR3 bases are TGTGCCAGCAGCGTAGTAGGGGGAGGGACAGGTTCGTTTCAATGGGATGAGCAGTTCTTC. Amino acid sequence: CASSVVGGGTGSFQWDEQFF.